The 8 T cell receptor beta chains listed next were all sequenced from one sample in a study of CD8 T cells in ankylosing spondylitis. General study findings and limits: Characteristic of ankylosing spondylitis blood, it appeared, was a TCR beta motif comprising roughly 8 highly homologous variants.

The antigens for these receptors are not known. TCRdb reprocessed the 5' RACE reads via MiXCR and lists one record per CDR3 protein. The data show approximately 400,000 distinct CDR3 sequences, roughly 18% seen once. Sequenced: blood, either unsorted or a sorted T cell fraction (not recorded which). These receptors were taken from a male donor with ankylosing spondylitis.

The chain carries TRBV25-1 and TRBJ1-3, with D tentatively TRBD1 (5 bases). Trimming pared 4 bases from V and 0 bases from J, leaving 16 bases between. The germline CDR1 and CDR2 sequences are MGHDK and SYGVNS. This CDR3 contains 17 residues. For the CDR3, the DNA is TGTGCCAGCAGTGGTTCCGTACAGGTCCTCTCTGGAAACACCATATATTTT. The encoded protein is CASSGSVQVLSGNTIYF.

CDR3 bases: TGTGCCAGCGCGCAAGCGAGCTCCTATAATTCACCCCTCCACTTT. Residues: CASAQASSYNSPLHF. The J gene is TRBJ1-6, the V gene TRBV18; no clear D gene. The germline CDR1 and CDR2 sequences are KGHSH and LQKENI. V was shortened by 8 bases and J by 0 bases, with 11 bases between the two germline ends. The CDR3 consists of 15 residues.

The table lists this clonotype with a few counts. The V call is TRBV20-1, the J call TRBJ1-5; 10 positions agree with TRBD1. From germline, CDR1 is DFQATT and CDR2 SNEGSKA (reference sequence). CDR3 length: 18 amino acids. V was clipped by 3 bases and J by 3 bases; unmatched bases: 14. CDR3 DNA: TGCAGTGCTAGTAGGGGCGTGACAGGGGGCAACTACAATCAGCCCCAGCATTTT. Amino acid sequence: CSASRGVTGGNYNQPQHF.

The chain joins TRBV30 to TRBJ2-1; 9 bases align to TRBD2. In germline, CDR1 is GTSNPN, CDR2 SVGIG (reference sequence). This CDR3 region has 15 residues. V trimming: 4 bases; J trimming: 7 bases; junction bases outside the gene matches: 11. DNA of the CDR3: TGTGCCTGGATGGTCGCGGGAGGGCCTAATAATGAGCAGTTCTTC. Translation: CAWMVAGGPNNEQFF.

This clonotype was counted only a few times. The chain links TRBV20-1 to TRBJ2-7, with 10 bases fitting TRBD2. The CDR3 contains 15 residues. Germline values: CDR1 DFQATT, CDR2 SNEGSKA (reference sequence). The V gene end was trimmed by 5 bases and the J gene end by 7 bases; junction bases not matched to a gene: 14. CDR3 protein: CSAPTASGGTREQYF. The CDR3 coding sequence is TGCAGTGCTCCCACTGCTAGCGGGGGAACTAGGGAGCAGTACTTC.

This clonotype was observed a few times. The rearrangement uses TRBV20-1 and TRBJ1-1, with TRBD1 matching over 7 bases. The germline V gene encodes CDR1 DFQATT and CDR2 SNEGSKA (reference sequence). This CDR3 has 14 amino acids. V was pared by 4 bases and J by 0 bases, with 5 bases of the junction left unmatched. CDR3 in amino acids: CSAIPGQMNTEAFF. CDR3 bases: TGCAGTGCTATACCGGGACAGATGAACACTGAAGCTTTCTTT.

This clonotype was seen many times. This rearrangement joins TRBV29-1 to TRBJ1-1; TRBD1 is a possible D gene (5 bases). The germline V and J ends were trimmed by 6 bases and 1 base, with 9 bases remaining between them. CDR3 length: 12 amino acids. The germline V gene encodes CDR1 SQVTM and CDR2 ANQGSEA. In DNA, the CDR3 is TGCAGCGTCCTCACAGGGAACACTGAAGCTTTCTTT. Translating gives CSVLTGNTEAFF.

This clonotype was observed many times. The chain employs TRBV5-1 and TRBJ1-1; 7 bases line up with TRBD1. The CDR3 runs to 14 residues. Trimming cost V 3 bases and J 1 base; bases outside gene matches: 3. The germline V gene encodes CDR1 SGHRS and CDR2 YFSETQ. The CDR3 spells CASSWGTANTEAFF. The CDR3 nucleotides read TGCGCCAGCAGCTGGGGGACAGCGAACACTGAAGCTTTCTTT. Drawing the rest from reference TRBV5-1 and TRBJ1-1, the complete variable domain is KAGVTQTPRYLIKTRGQQVTLSCSPISGHRSVSWYQQTPGQGLQFLFEYFSETQRNKGNFPGRFSGRQFSNSRSEMNVSTLELGDSALYLCASSWGTANTEAFFGQGTRLTVV.